This entry is about one TCR beta chain. Antigen unknown. This sample was included in a study of T cell responses to AZD1222 COVID-19 vaccine. Findings and caveats of the study: There were vaccine-associated CD4 TCRs across spike, dominant at 160-218 and 743-854. As reported, nearly half of all spike-specific TCRs target variant regions that are unmutated. The donor group comprised mostly white British people and more females; the analysis possibly underestimated clonal diversity. Spike-specific TCR repertoires showed rising breadth and depth after two AZD1222 doses.

Produced via immunoSEQ multiplex PCR; TCRdb's table is partial and in-frame only. The data show fewer than 100,000 clones, with 87% seen just once and more than 9% held by the top ten. The sample was peripheral blood, taken 28 days after the second AZD1222 dose. The TCR comes from an adult who received the AZD1222 COVID-19 vaccine.

The CDR3 loop is CASSYDLAGGHPDTQYF. In nucleotides, the CDR3 is TGTGCCAGCAGTTACGATCTAGCGGGGGGCCACCCGGATACGCAGTATTTT. V is TRBV6-2 or TRBV6-3 and J is TRBJ2-3, with TRBD2 matching over 11 bases. V gave up 2 bases and J gave up 6 bases; unmatched junction bases: 10. Germline-derived CDR1 and CDR2 are MNHEY and SVGEGT. CDR3 size: 17 residues.